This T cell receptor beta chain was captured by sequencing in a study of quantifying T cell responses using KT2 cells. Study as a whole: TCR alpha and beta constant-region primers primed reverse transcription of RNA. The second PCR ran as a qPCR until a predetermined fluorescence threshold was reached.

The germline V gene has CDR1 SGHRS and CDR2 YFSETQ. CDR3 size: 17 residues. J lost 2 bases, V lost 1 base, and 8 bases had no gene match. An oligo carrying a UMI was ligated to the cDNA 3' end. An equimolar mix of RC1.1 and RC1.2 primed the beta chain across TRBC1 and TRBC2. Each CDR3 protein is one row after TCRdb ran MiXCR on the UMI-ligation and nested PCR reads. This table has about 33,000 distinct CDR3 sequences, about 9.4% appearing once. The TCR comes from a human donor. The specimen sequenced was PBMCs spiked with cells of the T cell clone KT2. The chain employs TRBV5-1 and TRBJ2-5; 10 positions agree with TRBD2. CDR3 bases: TGCGCCAGCAGCTTGCGCCTAGCGGGGGAAATTCAAGAGACCCAGTACTTC. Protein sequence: CASSLRLAGEIQETQYF.